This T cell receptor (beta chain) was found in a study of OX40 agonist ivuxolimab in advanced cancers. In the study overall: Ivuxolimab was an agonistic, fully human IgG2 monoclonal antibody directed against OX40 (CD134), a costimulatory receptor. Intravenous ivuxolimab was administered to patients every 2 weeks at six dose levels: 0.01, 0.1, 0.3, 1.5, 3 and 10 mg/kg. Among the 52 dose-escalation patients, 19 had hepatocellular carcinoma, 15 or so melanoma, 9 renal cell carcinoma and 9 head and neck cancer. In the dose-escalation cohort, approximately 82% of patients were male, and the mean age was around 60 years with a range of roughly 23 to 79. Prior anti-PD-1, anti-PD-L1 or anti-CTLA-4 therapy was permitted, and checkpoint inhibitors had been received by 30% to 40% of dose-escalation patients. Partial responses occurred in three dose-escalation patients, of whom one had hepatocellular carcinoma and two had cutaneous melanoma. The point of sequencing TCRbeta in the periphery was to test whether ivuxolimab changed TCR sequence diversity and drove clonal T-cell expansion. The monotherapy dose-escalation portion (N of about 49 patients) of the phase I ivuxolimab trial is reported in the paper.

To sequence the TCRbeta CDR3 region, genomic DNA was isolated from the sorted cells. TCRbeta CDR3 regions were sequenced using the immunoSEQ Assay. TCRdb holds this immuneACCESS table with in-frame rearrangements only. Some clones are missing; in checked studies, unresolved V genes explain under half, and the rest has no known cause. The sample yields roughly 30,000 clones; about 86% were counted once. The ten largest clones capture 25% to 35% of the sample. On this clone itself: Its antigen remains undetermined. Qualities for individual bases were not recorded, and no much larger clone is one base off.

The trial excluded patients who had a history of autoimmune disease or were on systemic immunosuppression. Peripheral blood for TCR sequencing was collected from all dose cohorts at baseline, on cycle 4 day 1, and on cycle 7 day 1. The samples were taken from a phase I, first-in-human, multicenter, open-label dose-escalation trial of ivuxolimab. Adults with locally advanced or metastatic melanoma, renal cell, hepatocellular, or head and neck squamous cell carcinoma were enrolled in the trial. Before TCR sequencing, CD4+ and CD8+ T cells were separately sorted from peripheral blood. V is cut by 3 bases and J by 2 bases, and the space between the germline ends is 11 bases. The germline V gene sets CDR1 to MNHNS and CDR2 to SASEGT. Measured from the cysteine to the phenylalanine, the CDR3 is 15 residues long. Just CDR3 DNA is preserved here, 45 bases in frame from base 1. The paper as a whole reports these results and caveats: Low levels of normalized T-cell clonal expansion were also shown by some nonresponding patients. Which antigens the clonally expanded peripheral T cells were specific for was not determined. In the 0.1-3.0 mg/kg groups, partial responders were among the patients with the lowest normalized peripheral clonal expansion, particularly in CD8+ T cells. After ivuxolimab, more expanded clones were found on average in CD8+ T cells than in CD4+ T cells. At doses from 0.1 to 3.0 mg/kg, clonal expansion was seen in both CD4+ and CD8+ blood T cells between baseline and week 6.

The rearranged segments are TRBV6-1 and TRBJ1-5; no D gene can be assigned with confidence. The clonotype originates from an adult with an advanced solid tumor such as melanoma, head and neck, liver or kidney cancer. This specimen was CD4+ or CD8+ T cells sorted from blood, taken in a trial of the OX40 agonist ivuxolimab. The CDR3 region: CASSDALLGNQPQHF. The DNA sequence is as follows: TGTGCCAGCAGTGACGCCCTTCTAGGCAATCAGCCCCAGCATTTT.